This T cell receptor beta chain was sequenced for a study of regulatory T cells in long-lasting Graves disease. The sample's time point: newly diagnosed GD, antithyroid drugs for less than 3 months. From PBMCs, RNA was extracted and then used to make the TCR library. Study-wide findings and caveats: Under persistent disease, TRBV28, TRBJ1-2 and TRBJ2-5 were used preferentially. Persistent Graves' patients showed a TCR diversity that was lower than that of newly diagnosed ones.

There are 16 residues in the CDR3. Trimming cost V 2 bases and J 7 bases; bases outside gene matches: 10. The V gene's germline CDR1 is ENHRY and CDR2 SYGVKD. The TCR beta library used iRepertoire HTBI primers with Arm-PCR amplification of CDR3. Each CDR3 protein gets one entry after TCRdb re-called the multiplex PCR reads with MiXCR. Counted here are under 500,000 distinct CDR3 sequences, roughly 15% occurring once; the ten biggest clones make up about 10%. This clonotype has a count of ten or more. The antigen is not known. The data also belong to a second study, concerning T cells in Graves' hyperthyroidism and ophthalmopathy. In that study: Most clonotypes expanded in thyroid above 0.001 were likewise present in blood. With a median lead of about 6.9 months before onset, the model predicted ophthalmopathy.

The input for sequencing was peripheral blood mononuclear cells (PBMCs), taken at new diagnosis, from a patient treated with antithyroid drugs. This sequence joins TRBV10-3 and TRBJ1-1; the match to TRBD1 covers 10 bases. The TCR originated in a woman aged 25 to 45 with Graves disease. The CDR3 here is CAISEVRGTGVIEAFF. The CDR3 DNA sequence: TGTGCCATCAGTGAGGTCCGCGGGACAGGGGTCATTGAAGCTTTCTTT.